The text below deals with one T cell receptor beta chain. Some clones are missing from TCRdb's copy, which holds only in-frame ones; the method was immunoSEQ multiplex PCR. The table shows around 94,000 clones, with 80% to 90% occurring only once. The CDR3 runs to 14 residues. Germline V gene sequence: CDR1 MNHEY, CDR2 SVGAGI. V dropped 6 bases and J dropped 5 bases, with 15 bases sitting between them. The sample belongs to a study of radiation and T cells in renal cell carcinoma. As to time point: baseline pretreatment blood. Treatment: 15 Gy SBRT to primary tumor, nephrectomy 4 weeks later. The chain uses TRBV6-5 and TRBJ2-3; D is possibly TRBD1 or TRBD2 (5 bases each). Sequences were derived from blood, sampled from a patient whose treatment included radiotherapy and nephrectomy. This receptor was identified in a man over 45 with renal cell carcinoma. CDR3 coding DNA: TGTGCCAGCAGGCTAGGCCGGGGACGAGATACGCAGTATTTT. It specifies CASRLGRGRDTQYF.